The 3 T cell receptor beta chains listed next were all sequenced from one sample in a study of blood T cells in healthy people across ages. With a J-beta primer mix and a sample-barcoded 5' primer, a second PCR ran about 7 to 11 cycles. TCRdb used MiXCR to reprocess the 5' RACE reads, holding one entry per CDR3 protein. The profile covers about 680,000 distinct CDR3 sequences, with approximately 50% appearing a single time and around a third taken by the ten largest. The material sequenced was blood. These receptor sequences come from a woman aged 55 to 70 in good health.

The rearrangement uses TRBV7-9 and TRBJ2-7, with 9 bases that match TRBD1. The V segment lost 6 bases and the J segment 7 bases; nucleotides outside the gene matches: 16. CDR3 length: 16 amino acids. The V gene's germline CDR1 is SEHNR and CDR2 FQNEAQ (reference sequence). DNA for the CDR3: TGTGCCAGCAGTCCTACCCCGGGACAGGGCGTAGAAGAGCAGTACTTC. Its protein product is CASSPTPGQGVEEQYF.

The CDR3 DNA sequence: TGTGCCAGCAGCGTAATGGACAGGGCCACCGGGGAGCTGTTTTTT. Its translation is CASSVMDRATGELFF. The chain employs TRBV9 and TRBJ2-2; 8 bases map to TRBD1. J gave up 4 bases and V 1 base, and 3 bases lay outside the gene matches. The CDR3 covers 15 residues. The germline V gene encodes CDR1 SGDLS and CDR2 YYNGEE.

The CDR3 DNA reads as TGTGCCAGCAGTGAATGGGCGGGAGCGATAGAGACCCAGTACTTC. Encoded protein: CASSEWAGAIETQYF. The V and J genes are TRBV25-1 and TRBJ2-5, with 7 bases lining up with TRBD2. The CDR3 is made up of 15 amino acids. Trimming at V came to 1 base and at J to 4 bases, leaving 6 bases not matched to a gene. Germline CDR1 reads MGHDK; CDR2 reads SYGVNS.